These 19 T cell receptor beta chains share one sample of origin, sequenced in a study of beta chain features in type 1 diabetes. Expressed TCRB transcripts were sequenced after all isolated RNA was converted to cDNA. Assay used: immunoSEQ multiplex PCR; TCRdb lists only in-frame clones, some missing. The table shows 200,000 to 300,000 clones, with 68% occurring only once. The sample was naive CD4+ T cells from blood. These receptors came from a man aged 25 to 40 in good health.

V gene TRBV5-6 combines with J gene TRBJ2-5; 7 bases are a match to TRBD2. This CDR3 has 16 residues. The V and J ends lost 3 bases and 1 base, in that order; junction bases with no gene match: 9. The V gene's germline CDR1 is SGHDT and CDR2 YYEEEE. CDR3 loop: CASSSNHGRSQETQYF. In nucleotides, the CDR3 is TGTGCCAGCAGCTCGAACCACGGGAGGTCCCAAGAGACCCAGTACTTC.

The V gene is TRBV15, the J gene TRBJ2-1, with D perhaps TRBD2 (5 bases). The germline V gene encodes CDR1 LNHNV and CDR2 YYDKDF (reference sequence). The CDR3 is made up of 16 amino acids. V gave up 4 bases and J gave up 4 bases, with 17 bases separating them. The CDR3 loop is CATSNLGGGGYNEQFF. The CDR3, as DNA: TGTGCCACCAGCAACCTCGGCGGAGGCGGATACAATGAGCAGTTCTTC.

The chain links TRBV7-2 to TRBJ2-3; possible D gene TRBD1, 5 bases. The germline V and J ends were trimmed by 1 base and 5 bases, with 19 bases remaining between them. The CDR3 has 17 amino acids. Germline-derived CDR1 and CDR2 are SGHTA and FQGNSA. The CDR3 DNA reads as TGTGCCAGCAGCTTAGTAGGGGCGGCAGGGTCAGGAGATACGCAGTATTTT. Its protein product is CASSLVGAAGSGDTQYF. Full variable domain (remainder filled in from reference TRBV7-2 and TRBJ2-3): GAGVSQSPSNKVTEKGKDVELRCDPISGHTALYWYRQSLGQGLEFLIYFQGNSAPDKSGLPSDRFSAERTGGSVSTLTIQRTQQEDSAVYLCASSLVGAAGSGDTQYFGPGTRLTVL.

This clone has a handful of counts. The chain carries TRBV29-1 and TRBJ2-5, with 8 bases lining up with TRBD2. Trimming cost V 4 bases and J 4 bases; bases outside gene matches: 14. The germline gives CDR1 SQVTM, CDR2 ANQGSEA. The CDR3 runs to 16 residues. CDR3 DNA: TGCAGCGTTGCCCGTCTCGGGGGGGGCGCCGGAGAGACCCAGTACTTC. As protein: CSVARLGGGAGETQYF.

The CDR3 DNA sequence: TGTGCCTGCCATGCCCGTCCCTATGGCTACACCTTC. Translation: CACHARPYGYTF. J is TRBJ1-2 and V is TRBV30; D is unclear. There are 12 residues in the CDR3. Between the trimmed V and J ends, which lost 6 bases and 4 bases, there was a span of 12 bases. Germline CDR1 reads GTSNPN; CDR2 reads SVGIG (reference sequence).

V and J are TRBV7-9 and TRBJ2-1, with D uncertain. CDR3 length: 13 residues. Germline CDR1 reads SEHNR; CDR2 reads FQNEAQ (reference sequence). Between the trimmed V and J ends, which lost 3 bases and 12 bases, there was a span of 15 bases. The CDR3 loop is CASSLEMARVQFF. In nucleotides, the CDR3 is TGTGCCAGCAGCTTGGAAATGGCCCGGGTGCAGTTCTTC.

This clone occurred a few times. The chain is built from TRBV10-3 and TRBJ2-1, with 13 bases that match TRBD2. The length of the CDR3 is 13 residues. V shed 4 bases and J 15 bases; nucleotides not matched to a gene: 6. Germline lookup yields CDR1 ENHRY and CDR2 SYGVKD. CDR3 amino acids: CAISGTSGGIPFF. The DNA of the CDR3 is TGTGCCATCAGTGGGACTAGCGGGGGAATACCGTTCTTC.

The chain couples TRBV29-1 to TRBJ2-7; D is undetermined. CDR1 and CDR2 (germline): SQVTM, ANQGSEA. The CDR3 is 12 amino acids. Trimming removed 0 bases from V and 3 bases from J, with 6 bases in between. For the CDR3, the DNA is TGCAGCGTTGAAGACGAGGTCTACGAGCAGTACTTC. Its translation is CSVEDEVYEQYF.

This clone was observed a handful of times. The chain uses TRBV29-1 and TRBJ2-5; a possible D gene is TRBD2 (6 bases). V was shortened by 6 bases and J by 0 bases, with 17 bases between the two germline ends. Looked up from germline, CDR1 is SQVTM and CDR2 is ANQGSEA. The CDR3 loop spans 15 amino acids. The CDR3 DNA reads TGCAGCGTCCCCACGGGGAGCGGGTACCAAGAGACCCAGTACTTC. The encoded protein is CSVPTGSGYQETQYF.

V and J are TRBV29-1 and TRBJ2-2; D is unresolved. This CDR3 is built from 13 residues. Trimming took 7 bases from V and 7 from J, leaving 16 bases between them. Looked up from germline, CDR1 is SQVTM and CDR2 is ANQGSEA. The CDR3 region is CSAGVLGSGELFF. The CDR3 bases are TGCAGCGCCGGTGTGTTGGGAAGCGGGGAGCTGTTTTTT.

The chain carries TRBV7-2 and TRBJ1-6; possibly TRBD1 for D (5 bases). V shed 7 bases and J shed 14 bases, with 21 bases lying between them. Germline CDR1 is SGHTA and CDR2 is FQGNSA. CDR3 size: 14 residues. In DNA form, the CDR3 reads TGTGCCAGCACCCTGGGGACCTCCGGGGCCACCCTCCACTTT. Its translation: CASTLGTSGATLHF.

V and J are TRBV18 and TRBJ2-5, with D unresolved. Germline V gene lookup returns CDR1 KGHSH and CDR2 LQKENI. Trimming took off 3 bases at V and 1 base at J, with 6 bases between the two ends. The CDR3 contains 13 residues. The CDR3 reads CASSPFSQETQYF. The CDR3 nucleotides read TGTGCCAGCTCACCGTTCTCCCAAGAGACCCAGTACTTC.

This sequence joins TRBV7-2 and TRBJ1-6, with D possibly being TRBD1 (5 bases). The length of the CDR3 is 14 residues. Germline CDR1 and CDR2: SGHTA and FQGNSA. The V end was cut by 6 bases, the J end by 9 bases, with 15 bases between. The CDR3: CASSAGPGASPLHF. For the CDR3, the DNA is TGTGCCAGCAGTGCCGGGCCCGGGGCTTCACCCCTCCACTTT.

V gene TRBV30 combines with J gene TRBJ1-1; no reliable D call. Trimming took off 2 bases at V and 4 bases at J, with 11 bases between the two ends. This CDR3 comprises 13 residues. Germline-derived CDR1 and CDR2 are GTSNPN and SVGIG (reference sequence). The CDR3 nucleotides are TGTGCCTGGAGTTTTGGAGGGTCCACTGAAGCTTTCTTT. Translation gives CAWSFGGSTEAFF.

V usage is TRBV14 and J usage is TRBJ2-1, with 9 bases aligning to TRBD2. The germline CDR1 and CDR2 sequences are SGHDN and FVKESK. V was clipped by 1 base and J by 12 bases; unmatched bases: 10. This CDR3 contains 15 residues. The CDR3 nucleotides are TGTGCCAGCAGCCAAGCGGCTAGCGGGGTAGAGGGGCAGTTCTTC. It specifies CASSQAASGVEGQFF.

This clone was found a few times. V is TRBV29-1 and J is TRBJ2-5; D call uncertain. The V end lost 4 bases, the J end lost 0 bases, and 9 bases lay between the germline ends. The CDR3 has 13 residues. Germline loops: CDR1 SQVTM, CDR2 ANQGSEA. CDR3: CSVVWAYQETQYF. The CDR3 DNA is TGCAGCGTTGTATGGGCGTACCAAGAGACCCAGTACTTC.

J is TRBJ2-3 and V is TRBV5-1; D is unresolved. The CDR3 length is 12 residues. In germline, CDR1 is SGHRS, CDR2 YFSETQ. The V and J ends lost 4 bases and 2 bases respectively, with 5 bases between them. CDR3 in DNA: TGCGCCAGCAGCGACTCCACAGATACGCAGTATTTT. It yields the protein CASSDSTDTQYF.

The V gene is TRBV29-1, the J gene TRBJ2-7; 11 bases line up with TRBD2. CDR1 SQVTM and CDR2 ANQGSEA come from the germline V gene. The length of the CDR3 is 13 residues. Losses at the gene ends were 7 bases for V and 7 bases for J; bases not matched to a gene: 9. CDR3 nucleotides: TGCAGCGCCCAAGAAAGACTAGCGGGGGAGCAGTACTTC. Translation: CSAQERLAGEQYF.

The CDR3 loop reads CASAETTGYGYTF. DNA for the CDR3: TGTGCCAGCGCCGAGACGACAGGCTATGGCTACACCTTC. This chain joins TRBV7-9 and TRBJ1-2, with D possibly being TRBD1 (6 bases). CDR3 length: 13 residues. Germline V gene sequence: CDR1 SEHNR, CDR2 FQNEAQ (reference sequence). Between the trimmed V and J ends, which lost 8 bases and 4 bases, there was a span of 14 bases.